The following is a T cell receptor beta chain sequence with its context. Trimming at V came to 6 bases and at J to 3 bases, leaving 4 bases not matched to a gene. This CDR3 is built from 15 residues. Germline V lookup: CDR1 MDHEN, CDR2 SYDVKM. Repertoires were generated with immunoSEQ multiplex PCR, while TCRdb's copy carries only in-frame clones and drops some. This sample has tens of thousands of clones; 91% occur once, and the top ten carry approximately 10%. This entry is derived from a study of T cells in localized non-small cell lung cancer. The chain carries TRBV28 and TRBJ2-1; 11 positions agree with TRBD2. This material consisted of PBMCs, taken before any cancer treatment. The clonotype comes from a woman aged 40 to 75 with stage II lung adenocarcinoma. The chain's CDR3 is CASRGGLAVYNEQFF. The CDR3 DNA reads TGTGCCAGCAGGGGGGGACTAGCGGTCTACAATGAGCAGTTCTTC.